This TCR beta chain was profiled in a study of T cells in Graves' hyperthyroidism and ophthalmopathy. With regard to this clonotype: Its matching antigen is unknown.

Broader study findings: The model identified upcoming ophthalmopathy a median around 7.1 months ahead of onset. Classification by a 13 V-J model distinguished ophthalmopathy from stable hyperthyroidism.

Amplification yielded TCR beta CDR3 regions, with RNA transcripts as the source. TCR CDR3 regions were first amplified by RT-PCR with HTBI primers. TCRdb fed the multiplex PCR reads into MiXCR, producing one record per CDR3 protein. Counted here are 500,000 to 800,000 distinct CDR3 sequences, about 14% occurring once; the ten biggest clones make up around 12%. Any patient presenting with uncontrolled infection, other autoimmune disease, pregnancy or lactation was left out. PBMCs were collected from a 10 ml volume of fresh peripheral blood. CDR1 is SGHDN and CDR2 is FVKESK in the germline V gene. The CDR3 covers 15 residues. The V segment lost 4 bases and the J segment 6 bases; nucleotides outside the gene matches: 8.

The gene calls are TRBV14 and TRBJ2-1; TRBD1 aligns across 8 bases. The TCR originated in a woman aged 45-65 years with Graves' ophthalmopathy. What was sequenced was blood. CDR3 nucleotides: TGTGCCAGCAGCCCGAGGACAGGGTGGAGCAATGAGCAGTTCTTC. Translating gives CASSPRTGWSNEQFF.